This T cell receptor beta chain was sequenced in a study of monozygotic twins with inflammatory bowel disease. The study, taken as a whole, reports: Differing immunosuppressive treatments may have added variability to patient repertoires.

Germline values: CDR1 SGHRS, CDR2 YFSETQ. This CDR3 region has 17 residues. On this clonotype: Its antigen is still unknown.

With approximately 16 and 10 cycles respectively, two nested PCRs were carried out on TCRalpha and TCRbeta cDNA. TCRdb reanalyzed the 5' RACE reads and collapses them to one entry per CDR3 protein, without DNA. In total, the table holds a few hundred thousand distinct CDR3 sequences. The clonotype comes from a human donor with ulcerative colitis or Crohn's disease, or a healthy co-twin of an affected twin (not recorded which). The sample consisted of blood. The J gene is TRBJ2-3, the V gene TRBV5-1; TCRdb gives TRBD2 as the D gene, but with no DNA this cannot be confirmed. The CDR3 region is CASSPLTSGDPTDTQYF.